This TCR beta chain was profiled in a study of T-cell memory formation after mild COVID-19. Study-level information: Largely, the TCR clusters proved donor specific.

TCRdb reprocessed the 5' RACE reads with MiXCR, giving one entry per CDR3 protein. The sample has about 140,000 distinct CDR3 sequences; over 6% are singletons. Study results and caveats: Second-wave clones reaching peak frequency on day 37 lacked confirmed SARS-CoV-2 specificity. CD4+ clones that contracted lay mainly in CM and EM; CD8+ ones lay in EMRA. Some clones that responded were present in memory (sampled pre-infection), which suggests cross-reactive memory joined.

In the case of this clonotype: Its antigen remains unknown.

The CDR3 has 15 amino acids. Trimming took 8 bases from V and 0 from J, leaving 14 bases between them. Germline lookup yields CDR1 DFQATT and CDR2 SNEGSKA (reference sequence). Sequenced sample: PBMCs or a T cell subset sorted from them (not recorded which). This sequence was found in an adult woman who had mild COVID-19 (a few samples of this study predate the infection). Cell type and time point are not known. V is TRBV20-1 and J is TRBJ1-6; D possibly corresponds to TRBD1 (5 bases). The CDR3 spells CSPTRGGSYNSPLHF. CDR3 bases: TGCAGTCCGACCCGGGGGGGCTCCTATAATTCACCCCTCCACTTT.